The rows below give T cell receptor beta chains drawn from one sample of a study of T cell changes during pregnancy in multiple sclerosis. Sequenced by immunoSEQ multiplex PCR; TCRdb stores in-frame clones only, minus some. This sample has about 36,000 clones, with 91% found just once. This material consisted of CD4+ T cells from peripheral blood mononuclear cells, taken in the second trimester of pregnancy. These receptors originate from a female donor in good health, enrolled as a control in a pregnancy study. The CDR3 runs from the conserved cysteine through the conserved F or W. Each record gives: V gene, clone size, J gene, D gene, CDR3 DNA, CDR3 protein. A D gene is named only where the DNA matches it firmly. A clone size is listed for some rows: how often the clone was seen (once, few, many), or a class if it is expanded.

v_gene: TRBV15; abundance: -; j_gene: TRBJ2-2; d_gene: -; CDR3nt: TGTGCCACCAGCAGAGATCCGTTAGGCGGCACCGGGGAGCTGTTTTTT; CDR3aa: CATSRDPLGGTGELFF
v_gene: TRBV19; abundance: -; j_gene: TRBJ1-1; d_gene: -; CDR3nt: TGTGCCAGTAGTATAAGCCGGACCTTCGAACGGAGGGGTCCTGAAGCTTTCTTT; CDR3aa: CASSISRTFERRGPEAFF
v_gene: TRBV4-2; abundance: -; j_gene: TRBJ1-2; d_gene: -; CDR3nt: TGTGCCACCTCACCCATCGGGGAGGGCAGTAACTATGGCTACACCTTC; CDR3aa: CATSPIGEGSNYGYTF
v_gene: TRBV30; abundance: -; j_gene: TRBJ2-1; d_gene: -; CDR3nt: TGTGCCTCCCTTCTGGGCAGGGAAGGTCGAAATGAGCAGTTCTTC; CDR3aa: CASLLGREGRNEQFF
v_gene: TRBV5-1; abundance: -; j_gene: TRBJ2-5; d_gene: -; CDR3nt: TGCGCCAGCAGCTTAGGTTTCGGGGTCGGCATCGAGACCCAGTACTTC; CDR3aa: CASSLGFGVGIETQYF
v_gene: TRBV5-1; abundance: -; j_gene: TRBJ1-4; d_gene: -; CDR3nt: TGCGCCAGCAGCAAATCTGAGACTAATGAAAAACTGTTTTTT; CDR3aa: CASSKSETNEKLFF
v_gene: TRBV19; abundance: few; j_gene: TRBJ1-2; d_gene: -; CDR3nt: TGTGCCAGTAGTACCAGGGGTTATGGCTACACCTTC; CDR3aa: CASSTRGYGYTF
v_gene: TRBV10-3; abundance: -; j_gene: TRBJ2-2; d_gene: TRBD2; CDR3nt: TGTGCCATCAGCAGACCCAGCGGGAGTTCGGGACCCCTTTTT; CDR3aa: CAISRPSGSSGPLF
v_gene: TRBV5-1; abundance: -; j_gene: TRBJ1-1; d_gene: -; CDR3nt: TGCGCCAGCAGCCAACAGGTGAACACTGAAGCTTTCTTT; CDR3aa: CASSQQVNTEAFF
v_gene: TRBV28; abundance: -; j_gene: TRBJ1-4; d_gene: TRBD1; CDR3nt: TGTGCCAGCGACGTTGGGACAGGCCACGAAAAACTGTTTTTT; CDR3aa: CASDVGTGHEKLFF
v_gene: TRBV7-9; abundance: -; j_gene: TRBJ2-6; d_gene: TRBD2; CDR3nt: TGTGCCACCCCCTGGACTAGCTTTCTATCTGGGGCCAACGTCCTGACTTTC; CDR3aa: CATPWTSFLSGANVLTF
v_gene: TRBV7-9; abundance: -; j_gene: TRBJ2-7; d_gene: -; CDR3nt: TGTGCCAGCAGCTTGTTTTCCTGGGTCGACTTTCTAAGCTCCTACGAGCAGTACTTC; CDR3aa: CASSLFSWVDFLSSYEQYF
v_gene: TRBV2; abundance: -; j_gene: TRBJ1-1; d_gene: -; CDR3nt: TGTGCCAGCCGAAACGACAGGAGATTGAACACTGAAGCTTTCTTT; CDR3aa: CASRNDRRLNTEAFF
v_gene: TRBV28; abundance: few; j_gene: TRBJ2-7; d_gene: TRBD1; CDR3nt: TGTGCCACCCAGGACAGGGTCCTCTACGAGCAGTACTTC; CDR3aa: CATQDRVLYEQYF
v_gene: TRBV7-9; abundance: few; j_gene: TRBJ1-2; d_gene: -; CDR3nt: TGTGCCAGCAGCCCACAGGCGAACTATGGCTACACCTTC; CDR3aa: CASSPQANYGYTF
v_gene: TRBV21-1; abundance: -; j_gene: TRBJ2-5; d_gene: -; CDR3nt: TGTGCCAGCAGCAAATCCGGGACTAGCGGGAGTTCAGAGACCCAGTACTTC; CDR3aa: CASSKSGTSGSSETQYF